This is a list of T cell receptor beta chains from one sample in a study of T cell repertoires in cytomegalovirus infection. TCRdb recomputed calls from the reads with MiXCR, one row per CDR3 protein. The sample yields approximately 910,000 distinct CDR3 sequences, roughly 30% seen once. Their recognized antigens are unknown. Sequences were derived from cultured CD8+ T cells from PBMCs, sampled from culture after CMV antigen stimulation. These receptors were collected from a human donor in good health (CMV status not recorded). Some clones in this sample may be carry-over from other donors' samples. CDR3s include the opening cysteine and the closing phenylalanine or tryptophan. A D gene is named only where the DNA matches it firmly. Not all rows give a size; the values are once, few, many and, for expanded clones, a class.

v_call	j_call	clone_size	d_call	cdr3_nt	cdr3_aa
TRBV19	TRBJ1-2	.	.	TGTGCCAGTAGTATAGTGCCGCTTAAGTATGGCTACACCTTC	CASSIVPLKYGYTF
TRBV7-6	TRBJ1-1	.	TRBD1	TGTGCTACCTACAGGGGGGAAGAGGCTTTCTTT	CATYRGEEAFF
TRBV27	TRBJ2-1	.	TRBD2	TGTGCCAGCAGTATCCAGCGGGGGGGTTACAATGAGCAGTTCTTC	CASSIQRGGYNEQFF
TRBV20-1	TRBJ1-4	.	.	TGCAGTGCTCCGGACACGGGCGAAAAACTGTTTTTT	CSAPDTGEKLFF
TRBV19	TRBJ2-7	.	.	TGTGCCAGTAGTATAGAAGGACCGCCGGGTGACGAGCAGTACTTC	CASSIEGPPGDEQYF
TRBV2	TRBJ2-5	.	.	TGTGCGATCAATTGGGGGGACCAAGAGACCCAGTACTTC	CAINWGDQETQYF
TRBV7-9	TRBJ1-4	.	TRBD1	TGTGCCAGCACCAGGGGGGCTAATGAAAAACTGTTTTTT	CASTRGANEKLFF
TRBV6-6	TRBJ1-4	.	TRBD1	TGTGCCAGCAGTTACTTACAGGGGTGGGATGAAAAACTGTTTTTT	CASSYLQGWDEKLFF
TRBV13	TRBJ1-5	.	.	TGTGCCAGCAGCTTAGGAGACAGGCCTTTAGGGGGGCCCCAGCATTTT	CASSLGDRPLGGPQHF
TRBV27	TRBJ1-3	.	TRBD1	TGTGCCAGCAGACAGGGGGGGTCTGGAAACACCATATATTTT	CASRQGGSGNTIYF
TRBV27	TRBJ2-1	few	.	TGTGCCAGCACTGGGGGCGATGAGCAGTTCTTC	CASTGGDEQFF
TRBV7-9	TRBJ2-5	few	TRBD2	TGTGCCAGCAGCTCGACAGCGGGATGGGAGACCCAGTACTTC	CASSSTAGWETQYF
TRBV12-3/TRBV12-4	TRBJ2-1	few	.	TGTGCCAGCAGGGAAGGGGGGGGGGACAATGAGCAGTTCTTC	CASREGGGDNEQFF
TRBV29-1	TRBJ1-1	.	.	TGCAGCGTTGGAACAGGCTCTGAAGCTTTCTTT	CSVGTGSEAFF
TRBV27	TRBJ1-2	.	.	TGTGCCAGCAGTTCGGTGCCTACTAGGGGGGGCTACACCTTC	CASSSVPTRGGYTF
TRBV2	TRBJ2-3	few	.	TGTGCCAGCAGCGGACTACTGGACATGGACACAGATACGCAGTATTTT	CASSGLLDMDTDTQYF
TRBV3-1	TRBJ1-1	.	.	TGTGCCAGCAGCTTGGGAAGTACGGCGGCTGAAGCTTTCTTT	CASSLGSTAAEAFF
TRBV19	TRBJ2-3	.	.	TGTGCCAGTAGTATTCGCTGGGGCAGTCGCACAGATACGCAGTATTTT	CASSIRWGSRTDTQYF
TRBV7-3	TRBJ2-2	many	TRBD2	TGTGCCAGCAGCTCATCCCCAGGGTACGGGGGGAGCACCGGGGAGCTGTTTTTT	CASSSSPGYGGSTGELFF
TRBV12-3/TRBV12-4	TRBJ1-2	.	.	TGTGCCAGCAGTCCCCCCCCAGATCCGATCTATGGCTACACCTTC	CASSPPPDPIYGYTF
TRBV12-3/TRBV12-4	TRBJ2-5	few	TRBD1	TGTGCCAGCAGTAGACAGGGAGCAGAGACCCAGTACTTC	CASSRQGAETQYF
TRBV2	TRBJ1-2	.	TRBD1	TGTGCCAGTACTAAAACCCAGACAGGGGGCATGTATGGCTACACCTTC	CASTKTQTGGMYGYTF
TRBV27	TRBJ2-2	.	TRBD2	TGTGCCAGCAGTCCTGGCCTATTGGGGAGGGTGTTTTTT	CASSPGLLGRVFF
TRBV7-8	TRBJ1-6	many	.	TGTGCCACGGGGGGTTCACCCCTCCACTTT	CATGGSPLHF
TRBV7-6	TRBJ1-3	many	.	TGTGCCAGCAGCCCCCTAGGGACTATCAAGGTGGGGGAAGAAAACACCATATATTTT	CASSPLGTIKVGEENTIYF
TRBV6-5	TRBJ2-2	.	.	TGTGCCAGCAGTTACTTTCTCAGGGGGGCCGGGGAGCTGTTTTTT	CASSYFLRGAGELFF
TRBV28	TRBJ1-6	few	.	TGTGCCAGCAGTCTCAGACGGGGTAATTCACCCCTCCACTTT	CASSLRRGNSPLHF
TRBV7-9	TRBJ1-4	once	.	TGTGCCAGCAGCCGACCGGGGGGCCATGAAAAACTGTTTTTT	CASSRPGGHEKLFF
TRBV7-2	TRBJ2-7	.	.	TGTGCCAGCAGCACCTCGGGACTCAGCTACGAGCAGTACTTC	CASSTSGLSYEQYF
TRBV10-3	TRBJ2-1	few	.	TGTGCCATCAATGAGGAATCCTACAATGAGCAGTTCTTC	CAINEESYNEQFF
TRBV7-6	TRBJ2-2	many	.	TGTGCCAGCAGCTTTTGGACAGAACTAAACACCGGGGAGCTGTTTTTT	CASSFWTELNTGELFF
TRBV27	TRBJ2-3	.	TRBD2	TGTGCCAGCAGTAAGCGGGGGGGCAGGGCAGATACGCAGTATTTT	CASSKRGGRADTQYF
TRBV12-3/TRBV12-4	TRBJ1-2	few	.	TGTGCCAGCAGTAGCCCAAGCTTCTATGGCTACACCTTC	CASSSPSFYGYTF
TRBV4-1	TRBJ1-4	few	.	TGCGCCAGCAGCCAAGAGCCGGAGGGGTGGGAAGAAAAACTGTTTTTT	CASSQEPEGWEEKLFF
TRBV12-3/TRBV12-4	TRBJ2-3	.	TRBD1	TGTGCCAGCATCGGAAGGGGGGACAGGGGACCAGATACGCAGTATTTT	CASIGRGDRGPDTQYF
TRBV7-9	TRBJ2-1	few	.	TGTGCCAGCAGCACTGCGGGTGGGGGTCGCCGGAATGAGCAGTTCTTC	CASSTAGGGRRNEQFF
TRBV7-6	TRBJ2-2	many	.	TGTGCCAGCAGCCCCTACCCGACAGAGCACACCGGGGAGCTGTTTTTT	CASSPYPTEHTGELFF
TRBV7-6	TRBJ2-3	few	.	TGTGCCAGCAGTAGTGGGGGCCGCAGGGAGGAATCAGATACGCAGTATTTT	CASSSGGRREESDTQYF
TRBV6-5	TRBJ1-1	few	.	TGTGCCAGCGAGTTAAGTTGGGGGACTGAAGCTTTCTTT	CASELSWGTEAFF
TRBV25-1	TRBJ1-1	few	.	TGTGCCAGCAGTGAGTTAGGCGGACCTGAAGCTTTCTTT	CASSELGGPEAFF